This record looks at one T cell receptor (beta chain) sequence and its context. Its specificity is not known. Other DNA sequences from this sample encode an identical CDR3 as well. The CDR3 has 13 amino acids. After removal of 1 base from V and 4 bases from J, the junction contained 1 base not matched to a gene. Germline values: CDR1 SGHAT, CDR2 FQNNGV. This specimen comes from a study of T cell responses to AZD1222 COVID-19 vaccine. Repertoires were generated with immunoSEQ multiplex PCR, while TCRdb's copy carries only in-frame clones and drops some. Here the sample spans about 150,000 clones, over 90% being singletons. Study results and limitations: Sampling that yielded the repertoires occurred only after the peak T cell response.

This clonotype was sampled from an adult in good health. This sequence joins TRBV11-2 and TRBJ2-7; 7 positions match TRBD2. Sample: peripheral blood, taken on day 0 of AZD1222 vaccination. This chain's CDR3 is CASSLGGGYEQYF. In DNA form, the CDR3 reads TGTGCCAGCAGCTTAGGGGGGGGATACGAGCAGTACTTC. The full variable domain, its missing parts supplied by reference TRBV11-2 and TRBJ2-7, is EAGVAQSPRYKIIEKRQSVAFWCNPISGHATLYWYQQILGQGPKLLIQFQNNGVVDDSQLPKDRFSAERLKGVDSTLKIQPAKLEDSAVYLCASSLGGGYEQYFGPGTRLTVT.